This T cell receptor beta chain was captured in a study of blood T cell repertoires in COVID-19. Trimming shortened V by 2 bases and J by 0 bases, and 11 bases separated the two germline ends. This CDR3 is built from 15 residues. The germline CDR1 and CDR2 sequences are KGHSH and LQKENI. The assay was immunoSEQ multiplex PCR, and TCRdb's table has in-frame clones only and misses some. The sample contains under 130,000 clones, less than 85% of which appear only once. This clone was seen only once. J is TRBJ2-7 and V is TRBV18, with TRBD1 as a possible D gene (6 bases). This receptor was taken from a man between 65 and 79 years old with active or convalescent COVID-19. Input material: peripheral blood. CDR3 nucleotide sequence: TGTGCCAGCTCACCAAACCGGGACACCTCCTACGAGCAGTACTTC. It yields the protein CASSPNRDTSYEQYF.